What follows is one T cell receptor beta chain and its context. This record comes from a study of OX40 agonist ivuxolimab in advanced cancers. The germline V gene encodes CDR1 GTSNPN and CDR2 SVGIG (reference sequence). J was trimmed by 15 bases and V by 3 bases; bases with no gene match: 7. The CDR3 runs 12 residues. The assay was immunoSEQ multiplex PCR, and TCRdb's table has in-frame clones only and misses some. Of roughly 63,000 clones in the sample, approximately 89% are singletons; the top ten hold around 12%. This clonotype originated in an adult with an advanced solid tumor such as melanoma, head and neck, liver or kidney cancer. The sequencing here drew on CD4+ or CD8+ T cells sorted from blood, taken in a trial of the OX40 agonist ivuxolimab. The rearrangement links TRBV30 to TRBJ2-1; 11 positions agree with TRBD2. This CDR3 is CAWRDLAGGMFF. The CDR3 nucleotides are TGTGCCTGGAGGGACCTAGCGGGGGGTATGTTCTTC.